This is a list of T cell receptor beta chains from one sample in a study of cytomegalovirus exposure and HLA in healthy donors. Repertoires were generated with immunoSEQ multiplex PCR, while TCRdb's copy carries only in-frame clones and drops some. The sample records about 100,000 clones, less than 80% being singletons. The sequenced sample was PBMCs. Every receptor here comes from a young man in good health and CMV-seropositive. Both conserved end residues are part of each CDR3. The D gene is left open where the match is weak. Not every row has a clone size; where given, it reads once, few, many or a size class.

DNA: TGTGCCAGCAGTGAACGAGGCGGGAATCACAATGAGCAGTTCTTC; CDR3: CASSERGGNHNEQFF; size: -; V: TRBV6-1; D: -; J: TRBJ2-1
DNA: TGTGCCAGTAGTATAGGGGGGAGGGAGACCCAGTACTTC; CDR3: CASSIGGRETQYF; size: -; V: TRBV19; D: -; J: TRBJ2-5
DNA: TGTGCCAGCAGCCCAGGGACTACCCGCACAGATACGCAGTATTTT; CDR3: CASSPGTTRTDTQYF; size: few; V: TRBV9; D: TRBD2; J: TRBJ2-3
DNA: TGCGCCAGCAGCAGCCCATCCTACGAGCAGTACTTC; CDR3: CASSSPSYEQYF; size: -; V: TRBV5-1; D: -; J: TRBJ2-7
DNA: TGTGCCAGCAGTACTCACAGGGGCGCTAGCAATCAGCCCCAGCATTTT; CDR3: CASSTHRGASNQPQHF; size: -; V: TRBV27; D: TRBD1; J: TRBJ1-5
DNA: TGTGCCAGCAGCTTGGACAGGGGATTGGGGCAGTACTTC; CDR3: CASSLDRGLGQYF; size: few; V: TRBV5-4; D: TRBD1; J: TRBJ2-7
DNA: TGCGCCAGCAGCCAGTGGGCAGACACTGAAGCTTTCTTT; CDR3: CASSQWADTEAFF; size: -; V: TRBV5-1; D: -; J: TRBJ1-1
DNA: TGTGCCAGCAGTGAATTGAGGAACACTGAAGCTTTCTTT; CDR3: CASSELRNTEAFF; size: -; V: TRBV6-1; D: -; J: TRBJ1-1
DNA: TGTGCCAGCAGGGGATCCGGGACAGGGTCTAAAGCTTTCTTT; CDR3: CASRGSGTGSKAFF; size: few; V: TRBV6-1; D: TRBD1; J: TRBJ1-1
DNA: TGTGCCAGCTCACCACCAGGGGAAACCGGGGAGCTGTTTTTT; CDR3: CASSPPGETGELFF; size: -; V: TRBV18; D: -; J: TRBJ2-2
DNA: TGTGCCAGCAGCGACCGGGACAGCTCCCTAGAGCAGTACTTC; CDR3: CASSDRDSSLEQYF; size: -; V: TRBV9; D: TRBD1; J: TRBJ2-5
DNA: TGCGCCAGCAGAGGGACAGGGGGAAGTACTGAAGCTTTCTTT; CDR3: CASRGTGGSTEAFF; size: -; V: TRBV4-1; D: TRBD1; J: TRBJ1-1
DNA: TGTGCCAGCAGTGTAAGGGAGGGACGGACTGGAAACACCATATATTTT; CDR3: CASSVREGRTGNTIYF; size: -; V: TRBV6-4; D: -; J: TRBJ1-3
DNA: TGCAGCGTTATGCCCGGGACTAGCTCCTACGAGCAGTACTTC; CDR3: CSVMPGTSSYEQYF; size: few; V: TRBV29-1; D: TRBD2; J: TRBJ2-7
DNA: TGCGCCAGCAGCTTGGTGGGGGGATCCTACGAGCAGTACTTC; CDR3: CASSLVGGSYEQYF; size: -; V: TRBV5-1; D: -; J: TRBJ2-7
DNA: TGTGCCAGCAGCCCCGCGTCAGGAACTGAAGCTTTCTTT; CDR3: CASSPASGTEAFF; size: -; V: TRBV13; D: -; J: TRBJ1-1
DNA: TGCGCCAGCAGCTCTACGGGACTAGCGGGCGAGCAGTACTTC; CDR3: CASSSTGLAGEQYF; size: -; V: TRBV5-1; D: TRBD2; J: TRBJ2-7
DNA: TGTGCCACCAGCGGACAGACTTATGAAAAACTGTTTTTT; CDR3: CATSGQTYEKLFF; size: -; V: TRBV15; D: -; J: TRBJ1-4
DNA: TGTGCCAGCAGCCACAATAGGGGCCACGAGCAGTACTTC; CDR3: CASSHNRGHEQYF; size: -; V: TRBV6-5; D: -; J: TRBJ2-7
DNA: TGTGCCTGGTCAGGGGGCACAGAGACCCAGTACTTC; CDR3: CAWSGGTETQYF; size: -; V: TRBV30; D: TRBD1; J: TRBJ2-5
DNA: TGTGCCAGCAGCTTGACGGGGGGGCCGGGGAATGAGCAGTTCTTC; CDR3: CASSLTGGPGNEQFF; size: -; V: TRBV5-4; D: TRBD2; J: TRBJ2-1
DNA: TGCGCCAGCAGCCCGGGCCAGGGTAACTATGGCTACACCTTC; CDR3: CASSPGQGNYGYTF; size: -; V: TRBV5-1; D: -; J: TRBJ1-2
DNA: TGTGCCAGCAGTGAATATGGTGGGACAGGGATGGATGAGCAGTACTTC; CDR3: CASSEYGGTGMDEQYF; size: few; V: TRBV25-1; D: TRBD1; J: TRBJ2-7
DNA: TGTGCCAGTAGTATAGTTTGGCGACAGGGGAGTTCCGGCTACACCTTC; CDR3: CASSIVWRQGSSGYTF; size: -; V: TRBV19; D: TRBD1; J: TRBJ1-2
DNA: TGCGCCAGCAGCCAAGACCCGCCCGGTTCCACAGATACGCAGTATTTT; CDR3: CASSQDPPGSTDTQYF; size: -; V: TRBV4-1; D: -; J: TRBJ2-3
DNA: TGTGCCAGCAGTGGGGGACAGATCTTTCAATACGAGCAGTACTTC; CDR3: CASSGGQIFQYEQYF; size: -; V: TRBV6-1; D: TRBD1; J: TRBJ2-7
DNA: TGTGCCTGCAGAACGAACAGCTGGGAAAAACTGTTTTTT; CDR3: CACRTNSWEKLFF; size: -; V: TRBV6-1; D: -; J: TRBJ1-4
DNA: TGTGCCAGCAGCCTGGGACAGCAAGAGACCCAGTACTTC; CDR3: CASSLGQQETQYF; size: -; V: TRBV11-3; D: TRBD1; J: TRBJ2-5
DNA: TGTGCCAGCAGTGAACAGGGGGCTTCCTACGAGCAGTACTTC; CDR3: CASSEQGASYEQYF; size: few; V: TRBV2; D: TRBD1; J: TRBJ2-7
DNA: TGTGCCTGGATGCGTATAGATACGCAGTATTTT; CDR3: CAWMRIDTQYF; size: -; V: TRBV30; D: -; J: TRBJ2-3
DNA: TGTGCCAGCAGTGATTGGGGGCGGGGGAACACAGATACGCAGTATTTT; CDR3: CASSDWGRGNTDTQYF; size: -; V: TRBV6-1; D: -; J: TRBJ2-3
DNA: TGTGCCAGCAGCTCCCCCTCACGCCAGGGTTCGGAGACCCAGTACTTC; CDR3: CASSSPSRQGSETQYF; size: -; V: TRBV7-9; D: -; J: TRBJ2-5
DNA: TGTGCCAGCAGTCCCCTGACAGGGGGAGGTTTTAACACTGAAGCTTTCTTT; CDR3: CASSPLTGGGFNTEAFF; size: few; V: TRBV28; D: TRBD1; J: TRBJ1-1
DNA: TGCGCCAGCAGCAAAGGGGACAGCACGGAAGAGACCCAGTACTTC; CDR3: CASSKGDSTEETQYF; size: few; V: TRBV5-1; D: TRBD1; J: TRBJ2-5
DNA: TGCGCCAGCAGCTCTATCTCTGGAAACACCATATATTTT; CDR3: CASSSISGNTIYF; size: -; V: TRBV5-1; D: -; J: TRBJ1-3
DNA: TGTGCCAGCTCACCACCGGGCAGGGGGCTCTACGAGCAGTACTTC; CDR3: CASSPPGRGLYEQYF; size: few; V: TRBV18; D: TRBD1; J: TRBJ2-7
DNA: TGTGCCACCAGCATAAACAGGGCCCAAGAGACCCAGTACTTC; CDR3: CATSINRAQETQYF; size: -; V: TRBV15; D: -; J: TRBJ2-5
DNA: TGTGCCAGCAGCTTAGGGTACAGGGGATCCTACGAGCAGTACTTC; CDR3: CASSLGYRGSYEQYF; size: -; V: TRBV13; D: TRBD1; J: TRBJ2-7
DNA: TGTGCCAGCAGCTTCCAGGGCGGGGGGGGAGATACGCAGTATTTT; CDR3: CASSFQGGGGDTQYF; size: once; V: TRBV7-2; D: TRBD2; J: TRBJ2-3
DNA: TGTGCCAGCAGTTACCGGGTTACCTACGAGCAGTACTTC; CDR3: CASSYRVTYEQYF; size: -; V: TRBV6-5; D: -; J: TRBJ2-7
DNA: TGTGCCAGCAGCGTAGATGGCCCCCTCCTAGGCTATGAGCAGTTCTTC; CDR3: CASSVDGPLLGYEQFF; size: -; V: TRBV9; D: -; J: TRBJ2-1